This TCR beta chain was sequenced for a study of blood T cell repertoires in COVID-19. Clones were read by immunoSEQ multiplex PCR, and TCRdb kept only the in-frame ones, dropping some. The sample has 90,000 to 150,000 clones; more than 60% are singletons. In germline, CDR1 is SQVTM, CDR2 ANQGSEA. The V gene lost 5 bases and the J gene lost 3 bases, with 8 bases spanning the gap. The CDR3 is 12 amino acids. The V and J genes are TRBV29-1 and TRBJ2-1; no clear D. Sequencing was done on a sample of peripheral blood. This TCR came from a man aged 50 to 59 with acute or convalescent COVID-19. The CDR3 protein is CSVPSVYNEQFF. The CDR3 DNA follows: TGCAGCGTTCCCTCTGTCTACAATGAGCAGTTCTTC.